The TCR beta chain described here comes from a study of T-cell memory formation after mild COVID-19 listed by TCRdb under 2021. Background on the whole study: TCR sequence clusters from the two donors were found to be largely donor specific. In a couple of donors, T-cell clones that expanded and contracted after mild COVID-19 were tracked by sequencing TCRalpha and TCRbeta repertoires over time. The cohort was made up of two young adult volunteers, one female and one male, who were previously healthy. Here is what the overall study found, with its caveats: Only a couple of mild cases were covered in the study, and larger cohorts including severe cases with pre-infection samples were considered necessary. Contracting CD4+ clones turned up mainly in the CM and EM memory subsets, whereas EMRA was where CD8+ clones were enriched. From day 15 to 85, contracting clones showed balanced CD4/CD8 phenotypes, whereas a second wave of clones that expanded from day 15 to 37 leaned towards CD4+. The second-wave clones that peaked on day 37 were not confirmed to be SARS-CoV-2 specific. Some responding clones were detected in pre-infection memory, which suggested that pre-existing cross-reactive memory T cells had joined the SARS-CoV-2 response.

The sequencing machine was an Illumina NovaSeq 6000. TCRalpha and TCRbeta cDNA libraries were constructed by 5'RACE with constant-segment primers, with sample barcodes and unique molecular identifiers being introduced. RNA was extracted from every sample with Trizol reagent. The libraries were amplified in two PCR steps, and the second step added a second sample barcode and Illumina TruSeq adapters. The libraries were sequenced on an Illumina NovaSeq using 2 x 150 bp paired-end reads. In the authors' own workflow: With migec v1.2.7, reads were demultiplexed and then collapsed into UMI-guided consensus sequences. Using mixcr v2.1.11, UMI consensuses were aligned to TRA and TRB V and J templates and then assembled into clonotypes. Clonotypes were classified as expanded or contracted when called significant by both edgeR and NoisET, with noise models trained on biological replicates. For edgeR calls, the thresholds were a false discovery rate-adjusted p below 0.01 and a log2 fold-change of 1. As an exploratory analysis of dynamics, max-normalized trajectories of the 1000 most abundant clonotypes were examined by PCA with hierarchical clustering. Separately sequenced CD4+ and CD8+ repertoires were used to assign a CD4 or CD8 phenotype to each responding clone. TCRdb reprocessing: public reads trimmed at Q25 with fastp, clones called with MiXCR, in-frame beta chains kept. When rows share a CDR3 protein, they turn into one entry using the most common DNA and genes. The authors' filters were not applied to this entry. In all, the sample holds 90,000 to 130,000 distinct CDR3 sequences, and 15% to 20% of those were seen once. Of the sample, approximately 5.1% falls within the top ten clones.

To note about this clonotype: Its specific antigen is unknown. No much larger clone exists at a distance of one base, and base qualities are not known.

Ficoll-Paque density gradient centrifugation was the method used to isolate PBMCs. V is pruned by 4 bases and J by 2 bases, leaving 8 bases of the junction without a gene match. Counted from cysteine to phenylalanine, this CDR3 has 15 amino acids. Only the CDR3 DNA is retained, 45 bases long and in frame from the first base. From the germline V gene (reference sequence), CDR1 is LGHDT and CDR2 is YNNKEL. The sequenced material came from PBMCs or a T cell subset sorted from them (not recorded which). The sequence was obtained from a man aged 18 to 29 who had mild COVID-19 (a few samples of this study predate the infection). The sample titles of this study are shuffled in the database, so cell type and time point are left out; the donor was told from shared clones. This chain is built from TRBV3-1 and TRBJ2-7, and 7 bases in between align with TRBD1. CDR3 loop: CASSLTVGTAYEQYF. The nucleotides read TGTGCCAGCAGCCTAACTGTTGGGACAGCCTACGAGCAGTACTTC.